These T cell receptor beta chains were read from a single sample in a study of blood T cell repertoires in COVID-19. Assay used: immunoSEQ multiplex PCR; TCRdb lists only in-frame clones, some missing. The sample records some 300,000 clones, roughly 90% being singletons. The sample was peripheral blood. The receptor set was obtained from a woman in her thirties with COVID-19, enrolled during active disease. Each CDR3 is given with its conserved first and last residue. Each record gives: D gene, clone size, V gene, J gene, CDR3 protein, CDR3 DNA. D genes are given only for firm matches. The size field is filled for only some rows; it gives once, few, many or a size class.

D gene: TRBD1
clone size: .
V gene: TRBV28
J gene: TRBJ1-1
CDR3 protein: CASSETGARTEAFF
CDR3 DNA: TGTGCCAGCAGTGAAACAGGGGCGAGGACTGAAGCTTTCTTT

D gene: .
clone size: .
V gene: TRBV9
J gene: TRBJ2-7
CDR3 protein: CATPGHNDGAEQYF
CDR3 DNA: TGTGCCACTCCGGGACACAACGATGGCGCCGAGCAGTACTTC

D gene: .
clone size: few
V gene: TRBV19
J gene: TRBJ1-2
CDR3 protein: CASSYRTSYGYTF
CDR3 DNA: TGTGCCAGTAGTTATCGGACAAGCTATGGCTACACCTTC

D gene: .
clone size: .
V gene: TRBV6-5
J gene: TRBJ1-1
CDR3 protein: CASSLSVNTEAFF
CDR3 DNA: TGTGCCAGCAGTTTGTCGGTGAACACTGAAGCTTTCTTT

D gene: TRBD1
clone size: .
V gene: TRBV5-5
J gene: TRBJ1-6
CDR3 protein: CASSLLGTGGSPLHF
CDR3 DNA: TGTGCCAGCAGCTTGCTAGGGACAGGGGGCTCACCCCTCCACTTT

D gene: .
clone size: .
V gene: TRBV3-1/TRBV3-2
J gene: TRBJ2-3
CDR3 protein: CASSQDHAGDTQYF
CDR3 DNA: TGTGCCAGCAGCCAAGATCACGCGGGGGATACGCAGTATTTT

D gene: TRBD1
clone size: .
V gene: TRBV2
J gene: TRBJ2-4
CDR3 protein: CASSEGGQKNIQYF
CDR3 DNA: TGTGCCAGCAGTGAAGGGGGACAGAAAAACATTCAGTACTTC

D gene: .
clone size: once
V gene: TRBV19
J gene: TRBJ1-4
CDR3 protein: CASSIDRQATNEKLFF
CDR3 DNA: TGTGCCAGTAGTATAGATAGACAGGCAACCAATGAAAAACTGTTTTTT

D gene: .
clone size: .
V gene: TRBV20-1
J gene: TRBJ1-2
CDR3 protein: CSASPGAYGYTF
CDR3 DNA: TGCAGTGCTAGTCCGGGAGCCTATGGCTACACCTTC

D gene: .
clone size: .
V gene: TRBV20-1
J gene: TRBJ2-3
CDR3 protein: CSGGGTDTQYF
CDR3 DNA: TGCAGTGGAGGAGGAACAGATACGCAGTATTTT

D gene: TRBD2
clone size: .
V gene: TRBV4-3
J gene: TRBJ2-3
CDR3 protein: CASSQVSYRTSGGFSSTDTQYF
CDR3 DNA: TGCGCCAGCAGCCAAGTATCCTACAGGACTAGCGGGGGGTTCTCTAGCACAGATACGCAGTATTTT

D gene: TRBD2
clone size: .
V gene: TRBV6-5
J gene: TRBJ2-3
CDR3 protein: CASMSGVGDTQYF
CDR3 DNA: TGTGCCAGCATGAGCGGGGTGGGAGATACGCAGTATTTT

D gene: TRBD1
clone size: .
V gene: TRBV28
J gene: TRBJ1-2
CDR3 protein: CASSRTGGGSSAGYTF
CDR3 DNA: TGTGCCAGCAGTAGGACAGGGGGCGGATCGAGTGCTGGCTACACCTTC

D gene: .
clone size: once
V gene: TRBV9
J gene: TRBJ2-3
CDR3 protein: CASSRSPAGADTQYF
CDR3 DNA: TGTGCCAGCAGCCGGTCGCCGGCCGGGGCAGATACGCAGTATTTT

D gene: .
clone size: .
V gene: TRBV29-1
J gene: TRBJ1-5
CDR3 protein: CSVAFYSNQPQHF
CDR3 DNA: TGCAGCGTAGCCTTCTATAGCAATCAGCCCCAGCATTTT

D gene: TRBD1
clone size: few
V gene: TRBV6-5
J gene: TRBJ1-2
CDR3 protein: CASTGQGNGGYTF
CDR3 DNA: TGTGCCAGCACCGGACAGGGAAACGGTGGCTACACCTTC

D gene: TRBD1
clone size: .
V gene: TRBV9
J gene: TRBJ1-1
CDR3 protein: CASSVGGRGGENTEAFF
CDR3 DNA: TGTGCCAGCAGCGTAGGGGGGAGAGGGGGCGAAAACACTGAAGCTTTCTTT

D gene: .
clone size: .
V gene: TRBV29-1
J gene: TRBJ1-1
CDR3 protein: CSVDKRENTEAFF
CDR3 DNA: TGCAGCGTTGATAAGCGGGAGAACACTGAAGCTTTCTTT

D gene: .
clone size: .
V gene: TRBV19
J gene: TRBJ1-2
CDR3 protein: CASSRQDYGYTF
CDR3 DNA: TGTGCCAGTAGCAGGCAGGACTATGGCTACACCTTC

D gene: .
clone size: .
V gene: TRBV18
J gene: TRBJ1-1
CDR3 protein: CASSTTSGLGAFF
CDR3 DNA: TGTGCCAGCTCAACGACGTCAGGGTTGGGGGCTTTCTTT

D gene: TRBD2
clone size: .
V gene: TRBV29-1
J gene: TRBJ2-1
CDR3 protein: CSVEGTSGGYNEQFF
CDR3 DNA: TGCAGCGTTGAAGGGACTAGCGGGGGCTACAATGAGCAGTTCTTC

D gene: TRBD1
clone size: .
V gene: TRBV5-8
J gene: TRBJ1-2
CDR3 protein: CASSLQGAEGYTF
CDR3 DNA: TGTGCCAGCAGCTTACAGGGGGCAGAAGGCTACACCTTC

D gene: TRBD1
clone size: .
V gene: TRBV6-5
J gene: TRBJ1-4
CDR3 protein: CASTKTTGVGEKLFF
CDR3 DNA: TGTGCCAGCACCAAGACGACAGGGGTGGGGGAAAAACTGTTTTTT

D gene: .
clone size: .
V gene: TRBV19
J gene: TRBJ2-3
CDR3 protein: CASSMARQPDTQYF
CDR3 DNA: TGTGCCAGTAGTATGGCTAGACAGCCAGATACGCAGTATTTT

D gene: .
clone size: .
V gene: TRBV19
J gene: TRBJ1-5
CDR3 protein: CASSQAGPQAGQPQHF
CDR3 DNA: TGTGCCAGTAGCCAAGCCGGGCCCCAGGCGGGTCAGCCCCAGCATTTT

D gene: .
clone size: few
V gene: TRBV5-6
J gene: TRBJ2-3
CDR3 protein: CASSPLGEGTDTQYF
CDR3 DNA: TGTGCCAGCAGCCCGCTCGGGGAAGGCACAGATACGCAGTATTTT

D gene: .
clone size: .
V gene: TRBV11-3
J gene: TRBJ2-1
CDR3 protein: CASSPRGRTNEQFF
CDR3 DNA: TGTGCCAGCAGCCCTCGAGGGAGAACGAATGAGCAGTTCTTC

D gene: .
clone size: many
V gene: TRBV6-1
J gene: TRBJ2-1
CDR3 protein: CASSEEEGAPNEQFF
CDR3 DNA: TGTGCCAGCAGTGAAGAGGAGGGGGCACCTAATGAGCAGTTCTTC

D gene: TRBD1
clone size: .
V gene: TRBV11-3
J gene: TRBJ1-2
CDR3 protein: CASSFGTGRIGYTF
CDR3 DNA: TGTGCCAGCAGCTTCGGGACAGGGAGAATAGGCTACACCTTC

D gene: .
clone size: .
V gene: TRBV7-2
J gene: TRBJ1-3
CDR3 protein: CASSFSGDDTIYF
CDR3 DNA: TGTGCCAGCAGCTTCTCAGGGGATGACACCATATATTTT

D gene: .
clone size: .
V gene: TRBV7-8
J gene: TRBJ2-1
CDR3 protein: CASSPRRGSYNEQFF
CDR3 DNA: TGTGCCAGCAGCCCTCGCCGGGGCTCCTACAATGAGCAGTTCTTC

D gene: .
clone size: .
V gene: TRBV5-6
J gene: TRBJ1-3
CDR3 protein: CATDSAGGNTIYF
CDR3 DNA: TGTGCTACGGACAGCGCAGGGGGAAACACCATATATTTT

D gene: .
clone size: .
V gene: TRBV7-2
J gene: TRBJ2-3
CDR3 protein: CASSAHRGGADTQYF
CDR3 DNA: TGTGCCAGCAGCGCTCACAGGGGAGGCGCAGATACGCAGTATTTT

D gene: TRBD1
clone size: .
V gene: TRBV28
J gene: TRBJ1-5
CDR3 protein: CASSLWDRQQPQHF
CDR3 DNA: TGTGCCAGCAGTCTATGGGACAGACAACAGCCCCAGCATTTT

D gene: .
clone size: .
V gene: TRBV5-8
J gene: TRBJ2-5
CDR3 protein: CASSPQGWYQETQYF
CDR3 DNA: TGTGCCAGCAGCCCCCAGGGGTGGTACCAAGAGACCCAGTACTTC

D gene: .
clone size: .
V gene: TRBV7-9
J gene: TRBJ2-3
CDR3 protein: CASSLGGGRSTDTQYF
CDR3 DNA: TGTGCCAGCAGCTTGGGGGGCGGGAGAAGCACAGATACGCAGTATTTT

D gene: TRBD1
clone size: few
V gene: TRBV28
J gene: TRBJ1-5
CDR3 protein: CASRGDRAGQPQHF
CDR3 DNA: TGTGCCAGCAGGGGCGACAGGGCGGGACAGCCCCAGCATTTT

D gene: .
clone size: .
V gene: TRBV27
J gene: TRBJ2-3
CDR3 protein: CASSLWGGGTDTQYF
CDR3 DNA: TGTGCCAGCAGTTTATGGGGCGGGGGCACAGATACGCAGTATTTT

D gene: .
clone size: .
V gene: TRBV5-6
J gene: TRBJ1-6
CDR3 protein: CASSLRPKVNSPLHF
CDR3 DNA: TGTGCCAGCAGCCTCAGGCCCAAGGTTAATTCACCCCTCCACTTT

D gene: .
clone size: .
V gene: TRBV18
J gene: TRBJ2-5
CDR3 protein: CASSPNQGGPETQYF
CDR3 DNA: TGTGCCAGCTCACCCAACCAGGGGGGTCCAGAGACCCAGTACTTC

D gene: TRBD1
clone size: .
V gene: TRBV19
J gene: TRBJ1-2
CDR3 protein: CASSTLGGDRRTNYGYTF
CDR3 DNA: TGTGCCAGTAGTACCCTAGGGGGGGACAGGAGAACTAACTATGGCTACACCTTC

D gene: TRBD1
clone size: .
V gene: TRBV4-1
J gene: TRBJ2-7
CDR3 protein: CASASPGQGVEEQYF
CDR3 DNA: TGCGCCAGCGCCTCACCGGGACAGGGAGTAGAGGAGCAGTACTTC

D gene: .
clone size: .
V gene: TRBV7-6
J gene: TRBJ1-6
CDR3 protein: CASSLYVGPSSPLHF
CDR3 DNA: TGTGCCAGCAGCTTATATGTCGGCCCTAGTTCACCCCTCCACTTT

D gene: TRBD1
clone size: .
V gene: TRBV4-1
J gene: TRBJ1-4
CDR3 protein: CASSQDSGQGGEKLFF
CDR3 DNA: TGCGCCAGCAGCCAAGATTCAGGACAGGGTGGCGAAAAACTGTTTTTT

D gene: .
clone size: .
V gene: TRBV6-1
J gene: TRBJ1-1
CDR3 protein: CASSERVMNTEAFF
CDR3 DNA: TGTGCCAGCAGTGAACGGGTAATGAACACTGAAGCTTTCTTT

D gene: .
clone size: .
V gene: TRBV5-8
J gene: TRBJ1-5
CDR3 protein: CASSLGSLGSQPQHF
CDR3 DNA: TGTGCCAGCAGTCTAGGGAGCCTCGGGAGTCAGCCCCAGCATTTT

D gene: .
clone size: .
V gene: TRBV19
J gene: TRBJ2-1
CDR3 protein: CASSYGTNSYNEQFF
CDR3 DNA: TGTGCCAGTAGCTACGGGACAAATTCCTACAATGAGCAGTTCTTC

D gene: TRBD1
clone size: .
V gene: TRBV2
J gene: TRBJ1-5
CDR3 protein: CASSTQGQRQPQHF
CDR3 DNA: TGTGCCAGCAGTACACAGGGGCAAAGACAGCCCCAGCATTTT

D gene: .
clone size: once
V gene: TRBV10-3
J gene: TRBJ1-5
CDR3 protein: CAIAGENQPQHF
CDR3 DNA: TGTGCCATCGCAGGGGAAAATCAGCCCCAGCATTTT

D gene: .
clone size: .
V gene: TRBV6-5
J gene: TRBJ2-5
CDR3 protein: CASSYSSGWETQYF
CDR3 DNA: TGTGCCAGCAGTTACTCGTCAGGGTGGGAGACCCAGTACTTC

D gene: .
clone size: .
V gene: TRBV7-2
J gene: TRBJ2-3
CDR3 protein: CASSRTATFSTDTQYF
CDR3 DNA: TGTGCCAGCAGCCGGACAGCAACTTTTAGCACAGATACGCAGTATTTT

D gene: .
clone size: .
V gene: TRBV6-2/TRBV6-3
J gene: TRBJ1-2
CDR3 protein: CASSLTNRDKGTYSYGYTF
CDR3 DNA: TGTGCCAGCAGCCTCACGAACCGGGACAAGGGGACCTATTCCTATGGCTACACCTTC

D gene: TRBD1
clone size: .
V gene: TRBV11-2
J gene: TRBJ1-1
CDR3 protein: CASSLGQERYTEAFF
CDR3 DNA: TGTGCCAGCAGCTTGGGACAGGAGAGGTACACTGAAGCTTTCTTT

D gene: TRBD1
clone size: .
V gene: TRBV6-1
J gene: TRBJ1-1
CDR3 protein: CASSETGGSEAFF
CDR3 DNA: TGTGCCAGCAGTGAAACAGGGGGCTCTGAAGCTTTCTTT

D gene: .
clone size: .
V gene: TRBV27
J gene: TRBJ1-2
CDR3 protein: CASTPGRGLNYGYTF
CDR3 DNA: TGTGCCAGCACCCCGGGCAGGGGATTAAACTATGGCTACACCTTC

D gene: .
clone size: .
V gene: TRBV6-2/TRBV6-3
J gene: TRBJ2-1
CDR3 protein: CASSYSGGSYNEQFF
CDR3 DNA: TGTGCCAGCAGTTACTCAGGGGGCTCCTACAATGAGCAGTTCTTC

D gene: .
clone size: .
V gene: TRBV6-5
J gene: TRBJ2-7
CDR3 protein: CASRLMTAPSYEQYF
CDR3 DNA: TGTGCCAGCAGACTAATGACAGCTCCGTCCTACGAGCAGTACTTC

D gene: .
clone size: .
V gene: TRBV14
J gene: TRBJ1-2
CDR3 protein: CASSPSQAASRGYTF
CDR3 DNA: TGTGCCAGCAGCCCCTCTCAAGCGGCCTCCCGGGGCTACACCTTC

D gene: .
clone size: .
V gene: TRBV9
J gene: TRBJ2-3
CDR3 protein: CASNALGSTDTQYF
CDR3 DNA: TGTGCCAGCAACGCGCTTGGTAGCACAGATACGCAGTATTTT

D gene: TRBD2
clone size: .
V gene: TRBV6-2/TRBV6-3
J gene: TRBJ2-7
CDR3 protein: CASSYGGGISYEQYF
CDR3 DNA: TGTGCCAGCAGTTACGGGGGAGGGATCTCCTACGAGCAGTACTTC